These 23 T cell receptor beta chains originate from one sample sequenced in a study of blood T cells in healthy people across ages. Then a second PCR, running roughly 6 to 12 cycles, was carried out with a sample-barcoded 5' primer and a J-beta primer mix. Each CDR3 protein is one row after TCRdb ran MiXCR on the 5' RACE reads. The top ten clones hold about 4.1% of a sample with about 1.5 million distinct CDR3 sequences, around 40% of them seen once. The source material was blood. These receptors originate from a woman under 30 in good health.

The chain joins TRBV12-3 or TRBV12-4 to TRBJ2-3; 8 nucleotides match TRBD2. There are 17 residues in the CDR3. J lost 5 bases, V lost 0 bases, and 10 bases had no gene match. CDR3 protein: CASSLAYSGVGGDTQYF. CDR3 DNA sequence: TGTGCCAGCAGTTTAGCGTATAGCGGGGTTGGGGGAGATACGCAGTATTTT.

The rearrangement links TRBV30 to TRBJ2-3, with a weak D call TRBD1 (6 bases). V lost 2 bases and J lost 6, with 12 bases in between. The CDR3 sequence is 13 residues long. Per the germline V gene, CDR1 is GTSNPN and CDR2 is SVGIG (reference sequence). The CDR3 is CAWSLGGRDTQYF. CDR3 bases: TGTGCCTGGAGTCTTGGGGGCCGGGATACGCAGTATTTT.

This chain joins TRBV7-2 and TRBJ1-1, with D tentatively TRBD1 (6 bases). CDR1 is SGHTA and CDR2 is FQGNSA in the germline V gene. V dropped 1 base and J dropped 8 bases, with 20 bases sitting between them. The CDR3 spans 16 residues. CDR3 amino acids: CASSLDPFLQGREAFF. In DNA, the CDR3 is TGTGCCAGCAGCTTAGACCCTTTTTTGCAGGGGCGGGAAGCTTTCTTT.

This chain connects TRBV7-9 to TRBJ2-7; the D is unclear. V gave up 8 bases and J gave up 2 bases, with 7 bases separating them. Germline V gene sequence: CDR1 SEHNR, CDR2 FQNEAQ (reference sequence). CDR3 size: 11 residues. CDR3 protein: CASAGPYEQYF. The CDR3, as DNA: TGTGCCAGCGCCGGGCCCTACGAGCAGTACTTC.

The V call is TRBV29-1, the J call TRBJ1-4, with D possibly TRBD1 on 5 matching bases. Germline assignment: CDR1 SQVTM and CDR2 ANQGSEA. V gave up 4 bases and J gave up 1 base, with 10 bases separating them. The CDR3 extends over 14 amino acids. The DNA of the CDR3 is TGCAGCGTTGCGGATCAGGGAACTAATGAAAAACTGTTTTTT. Translating gives CSVADQGTNEKLFF.

This clonotype was recorded a few times. V gene TRBV7-9 combines with J gene TRBJ2-7; D not resolved. Germline CDR1 reads SEHNR; CDR2 reads FQNEAQ (reference sequence). The CDR3 runs to 12 residues. Trimming pared 0 bases from V and 7 bases from J, leaving 7 bases between. The CDR3 DNA reads as TGTGCCAGCAGCTTAGCGCTGAGGGAGCAGTACTTC. Protein: CASSLALREQYF. Using reference TRBV7-9 and TRBJ2-7 for the parts outside the CDR3, the full variable domain is DTGVSQNPRHKITKRGQNVTFRCDPISEHNRLYWYRQTLGQGPEFLTYFQNEAQLEKSRLLSDRFSAERPKGSFSTLEIQRTEQGDSAMYLCASSLALREQYFGPGTRLTVT.

This chain uses TRBV20-1 with TRBJ2-7; a weak D match, TRBD2 (5 bases). The J call may be in error: the DNA end matches TRBJ2-5 better. The CDR3 has 15 residues. Germline V lookup: CDR1 DFQATT, CDR2 SNEGSKA (reference sequence). CDR3 in DNA: TGCAGTGCCCTTCGGTCACACGGGGTTCGAGAGACCCAGTACTTC. It translates to CSALRSHGVRETQYF.

This clonotype was seen repeatedly, ten times or more. The chain joins TRBV20-1 to TRBJ2-3; D possibly corresponds to TRBD2 (7 bases). Between the trimmed V and J ends, which lost 3 bases and 1 base, there was a span of 23 bases. Germline values: CDR1 DFQATT, CDR2 SNEGSKA (reference sequence). CDR3 length: 18 amino acids. The CDR3 DNA is TGCAGTGCTAGTCCTTGGGGGAGGGGGGCCTCGGGCACAGATACGCAGTATTTT. It is translated as CSASPWGRGASGTDTQYF.

The chain couples TRBV6-6 to TRBJ2-3; 9 bases fit TRBD1. The CDR3 sequence is 14 residues long. J was trimmed by 4 bases and V by 5 bases; bases with no gene match: 4. Germline CDR1 is MNHNY and CDR2 is SVGAGI (reference sequence). CDR3 bases: TGTGCCAGCAGTCGGGGGGACAGGGCAGATACGCAGTATTTT. Protein sequence: CASSRGDRADTQYF.

This clonotype occurred a few times. This chain uses TRBV12-3 or TRBV12-4 with TRBJ1-3, with D uncertain. This CDR3 has 15 residues. V was trimmed by 3 bases and J by 3 bases, leaving 12 bases between them. The CDR3 coding sequence is TGTGCCAGCAGTTTCGTGGGCGGAGGTGGAAACACCATATATTTT. It is translated as CASSFVGGGGNTIYF.

In its sample, this clonotype was seen a few times. This chain joins TRBV29-1 and TRBJ2-1; 14 nucleotides align to TRBD2. This CDR3 comprises 17 residues. V was pared by 3 bases and J by 2 bases, with 6 bases of the junction left unmatched. Germline V gives CDR1 SQVTM, CDR2 ANQGSEA. The CDR3 region is CSVEGLAGDWPYNEQFF. The CDR3 DNA reads TGCAGCGTTGAGGGACTAGCGGGAGATTGGCCCTACAATGAGCAGTTCTTC.

V usage is TRBV7-9 and J usage is TRBJ2-1; possibly TRBD2 for D (6 bases). The J call is uncertain, as TRBJ2-7 better fits the DNA end. Germline CDR1 reads SEHNR; CDR2 reads FQNEAQ (reference sequence). CDR3 length equals 17 residues. CDR3 amino acids: CASSLAAGGGSYNEQYF. The CDR3 coding sequence is TGTGCCAGCAGCTTAGCGGCCGGGGGAGGCTCCTACAATGAGCAGTACTTC.

In its sample, this clonotype was seen once. This chain connects TRBV6-2 or TRBV6-3 to TRBJ1-2; D is uncertain. The germline V gene has CDR1 MNHEY and CDR2 SVGEGT. This CDR3 spans 15 amino acids. The V end was cut by 6 bases, the J end by 0 bases, with 14 bases between. DNA of the CDR3: TGTGCCAGCAGCTCTCAAGGACGGACTAACTATGGCTACACCTTC. Encoded protein: CASSSQGRTNYGYTF.

In this sample, this clonotype turned up a few times. V is TRBV4-1 and J is TRBJ2-5; a possible D gene is TRBD1 (6 bases). The V and J ends lost 2 bases and 2 bases respectively, with 9 bases between them. This CDR3 has 14 amino acids. Germline assignment: CDR1 MGHRA and CDR2 YSYEKL. The CDR3 region is CASSQRGQQETQYF. The CDR3 DNA is TGCGCCAGCAGCCAACGGGGACAACAAGAGACCCAGTACTTC.

The chain combines TRBV12-3 or TRBV12-4 with TRBJ2-7, with 9 bases aligning to TRBD2. With the DNA end fitting TRBJ2-5 better, the J assignment may be wrong. The CDR3 consists of 14 residues. The CDR3 region has the DNA TGTGCCAGCAGCACTGGACTAGCGTGGAAGACCCAGTACTTC. Its translation is CASSTGLAWKTQYF.

The chain recombines TRBV6-1 with TRBJ2-5; the match to TRBD2 covers 9 bases. Trimming took 3 bases from V and 11 from J; bases not matched to a gene: 13. Germline loops: CDR1 MNHNS, CDR2 SASEGT. The CDR3 has 15 residues. In DNA form, the CDR3 reads TGTGCCAGCAGTGAGGGACTAGCTCGGTACAATGAGCAGTACTTC. It translates to CASSEGLARYNEQYF.

This clonotype came up a few times. This rearrangement joins TRBV20-1 to TRBJ1-4; D is perhaps TRBD1 (5 bases). Germline assignment: CDR1 DFQATT and CDR2 SNEGSKA (reference sequence). V gave up 0 bases and J gave up 4 bases, with 9 bases separating them. This CDR3 is 14 amino acids long. DNA of the CDR3: TGCAGTGCTAGAGATCGAGGGGTTAATGAAAAACTGTTTTTT. Protein product: CSARDRGVNEKLFF.

This rearrangement joins TRBV5-1 to TRBJ2-4; 9 nucleotides agree with TRBD1. The J call may be in error: the DNA end matches TRBJ2-7 better. This CDR3 is built from 14 residues. Germline V CDR1 and CDR2: SGHRS, YFSETQ. CDR3 loop: CASAIGTGNYEQYF. The CDR3 DNA reads as TGCGCCAGCGCGATCGGGACAGGGAACTACGAGCAGTACTTC.

Points on this clonotype: Germline is not matched at one junction end, which may reflect a read error. The V call is TRBV29-1, the J call TRBJ1-1, with TRBD1 as a possible D gene (6 bases). Per germline, CDR1 SQVTM and CDR2 ANQGSEA. This CDR3 has 14 residues. This chain's CDR3 is CSVAPTGKNTGAFF. The DNA for the CDR3 is TGCAGCGTTGCCCCCACAGGGAAGAACACTGGAGCTTTCTTT.

For this clonotype: This may be a read error: a much more frequent sequence differs by one nucleotide. This chain links TRBV7-2 with TRBJ2-3; no reliable D call. Trimming cost V 5 bases and J 7 bases, with 13 bases left between them. This CDR3 comprises 13 residues. Germline V gene sequence: CDR1 SGHTA, CDR2 FQGNSA. CDR3 loop: CASSPFSAYTQYF. The CDR3 DNA sequence: TGTGCCAGCAGCCCCTTCAGTGCATATACGCAGTATTTT. The complete variable domain, with remaining parts taken from reference TRBV7-2 and TRBJ2-3, reads GAGVSQSPSNKVTEKGKDVELRCDPISGHTALYWYRQSLGQGLEFLIYFQGNSAPDKSGLPSDRFSAERTGGSVSTLTIQRTQQEDSAVYLCASSPFSAYTQYFGPGTRLTVL.

The rearrangement joins TRBV20-1 to TRBJ2-1, with 7 bases identical to TRBD2. This CDR3 has 14 residues. The J segment lost 5 bases and the V segment lost 6 bases, leaving 10 bases of the junction unmatched. The germline V gene encodes CDR1 DFQATT and CDR2 SNEGSKA (reference sequence). CDR3 bases: TGCAGTGCGGGCGGACTAGTGAGAAACAATGAGCAGTTCTTC. Translation: CSAGGLVRNNEQFF.

This clonotype was counted only a few times. The rearrangement uses TRBV20-1 and TRBJ2-3, with 7 bases lining up with TRBD1. CDR1 is DFQATT, CDR2 SNEGSKA, per germline (reference sequence). This CDR3 has 15 residues. V lost 3 bases, J lost 2 bases, and 8 bases stayed unmatched. CDR3 in amino acids: CSASLRTGPTDTQYF. The CDR3 coding sequence is TGCAGTGCTAGTCTCCGGACAGGACCCACAGATACGCAGTATTTT.

The chain couples TRBV4-3 to TRBJ1-3; D is uncertain. Trimming took 4 bases from V and 4 from J, leaving 11 bases between them. The CDR3 is 14 amino acids. The germline V gene has CDR1 LGHNA and CDR2 YSLEER. Written as DNA, the CDR3 is TGCGCCAGCAGCCCCCGGGTGGCGGGAAACACCATATATTTT. Amino acids: CASSPRVAGNTIYF.